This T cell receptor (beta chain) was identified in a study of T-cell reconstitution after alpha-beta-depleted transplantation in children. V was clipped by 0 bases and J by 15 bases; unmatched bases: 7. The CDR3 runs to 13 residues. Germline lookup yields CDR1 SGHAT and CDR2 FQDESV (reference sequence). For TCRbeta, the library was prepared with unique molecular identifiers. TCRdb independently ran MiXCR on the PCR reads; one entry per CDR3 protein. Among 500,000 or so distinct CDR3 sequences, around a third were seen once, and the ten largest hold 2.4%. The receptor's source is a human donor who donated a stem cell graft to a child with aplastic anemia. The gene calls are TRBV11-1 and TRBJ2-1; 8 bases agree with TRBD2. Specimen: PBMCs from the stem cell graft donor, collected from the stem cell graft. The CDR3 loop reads CASSLATGTRGFF. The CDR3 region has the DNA TGTGCCAGCAGCTTAGCGACCGGGACTAGGGGGTTCTTC.